Given below is one T cell receptor (beta chain) in context. Antigen specificity is unknown. This sample stems from a study of beta chain features in type 1 diabetes. Notes on the study in general: Within each of all four CD4+ subsets, Type 1 diabetes patients had TCRB CDR3s that were moderately but significantly shorter. The question of HLA type influencing TCRB rearrangement was one that remained unresolved here.

Germline V gene sequence: CDR1 PRHDT, CDR2 FYEKMQ (reference sequence). CDR3 length equals 21 residues. V gave up 4 bases and J gave up 1 base; unmatched junction bases: 10. Expressed TCRB transcripts were sequenced because the entire RNA isolate underwent reverse transcription. TCRdb's table, derived via immunoSEQ multiplex PCR, lists solely in-frame clones and lacks some. The sample records a few hundred thousand clones, about a sixth being singletons. Sequenced input: naive CD4+ T cells from blood. The TCR was taken from a man aged 25-45 years with type 1 diabetes. The chain combines TRBV13 with TRBJ2-6; 16 positions match TRBD2. The CDR3 loop reads CASSWGLAGGSHGSGANVLTF. DNA for the CDR3: TGTGCCAGCAGCTGGGGACTAGCGGGAGGGTCCCATGGATCTGGGGCCAACGTCCTGACTTTC. The full variable domain, in which reference TRBV13 and TRBJ2-6 provide the parts outside the CDR3, is AAGVIQSPRHLIKEKRETATLKCYPIPRHDTVYWYQQGPGQDPQFLISFYEKMQSDKGSIPDRFSAQQFSDYHSELNMSSLELGDSALYFCASSWGLAGGSHGSGANVLTFGAGSRLTVL.